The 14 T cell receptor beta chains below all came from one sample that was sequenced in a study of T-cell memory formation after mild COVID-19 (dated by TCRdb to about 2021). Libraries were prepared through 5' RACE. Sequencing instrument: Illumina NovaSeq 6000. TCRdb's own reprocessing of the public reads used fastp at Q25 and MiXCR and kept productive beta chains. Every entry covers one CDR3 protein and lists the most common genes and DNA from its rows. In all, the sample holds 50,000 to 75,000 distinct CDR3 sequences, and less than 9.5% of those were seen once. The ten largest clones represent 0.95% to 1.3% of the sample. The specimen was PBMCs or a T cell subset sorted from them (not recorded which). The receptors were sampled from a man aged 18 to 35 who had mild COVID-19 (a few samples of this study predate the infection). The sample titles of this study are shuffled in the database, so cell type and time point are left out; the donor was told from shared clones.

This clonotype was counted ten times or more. This CDR3 is CASRLAVSTDTQYF. The CDR3 bases are TGTGCCAGCAGACTCGCAGTAAGCACAGATACGCAGTATTTT. This rearrangement joins TRBV28 to TRBJ2-3; D not resolved. V was pared by 6 bases and J by 0 bases, with 10 bases between. Germline CDR1 and CDR2: MDHEN and SYDVKM. This CDR3 contains 14 residues.

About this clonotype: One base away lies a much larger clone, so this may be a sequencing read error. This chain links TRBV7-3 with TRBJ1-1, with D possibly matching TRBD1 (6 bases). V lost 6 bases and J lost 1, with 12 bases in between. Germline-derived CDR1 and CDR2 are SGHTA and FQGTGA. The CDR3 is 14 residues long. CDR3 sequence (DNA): TGTGCCAGCAGATCAGGGGTTGGGAACACTGAAGCTTTCTTT. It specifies CASRSGVGNTEAFF.

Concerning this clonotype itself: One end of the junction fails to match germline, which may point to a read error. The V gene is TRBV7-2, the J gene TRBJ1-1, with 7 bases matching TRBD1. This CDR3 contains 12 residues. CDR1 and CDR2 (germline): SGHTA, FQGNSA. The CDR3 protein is CASSLPTGSLIF. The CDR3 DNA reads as TGTGCCAGCAGCTTACCGACAGGGTCTCTGATCTTT.

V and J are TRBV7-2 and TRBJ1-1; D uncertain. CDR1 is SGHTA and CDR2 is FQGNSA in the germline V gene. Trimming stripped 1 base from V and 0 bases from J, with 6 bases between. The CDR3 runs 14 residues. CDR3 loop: CASSLGWVNTEAFF. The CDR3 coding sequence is TGTGCCAGCAGCTTAGGGTGGGTGAACACTGAAGCTTTCTTT.

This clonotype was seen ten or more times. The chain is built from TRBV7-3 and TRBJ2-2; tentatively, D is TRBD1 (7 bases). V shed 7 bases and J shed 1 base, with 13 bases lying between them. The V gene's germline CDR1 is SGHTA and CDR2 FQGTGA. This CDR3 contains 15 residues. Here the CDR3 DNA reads TGTGCCAGCAAGTACAGGGGAGGGAACACCGGGGAGCTGTTTTTT. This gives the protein CASKYRGGNTGELFF.

CDR3 protein: CASSLAGNTKSYEQYV. CDR3 in DNA: TGTGCCAGCAGCTTGGCGGGGAATACAAAATCCTACGAGCAGTACGTC. The chain employs TRBV5-8 and TRBJ2-7; TRBD2 might be the D (5 bases). Germline CDR1 is SGHTS and CDR2 is YDEGEE. CDR3 length equals 16 residues. Trimming removed 0 bases at V and 1 base at J, with 14 bases between.

CDR3: CASSFHRASDTEAFF. The CDR3 region has the DNA TGTGCCAGCAGTTTCCACAGGGCTTCGGACACTGAAGCTTTCTTT. The chain couples TRBV12-3 or TRBV12-4 to TRBJ1-1, with D perhaps matching TRBD1 (6 bases). CDR3 length: 15 residues. Trimming stripped 3 bases from V and 3 bases from J, with 14 bases between.

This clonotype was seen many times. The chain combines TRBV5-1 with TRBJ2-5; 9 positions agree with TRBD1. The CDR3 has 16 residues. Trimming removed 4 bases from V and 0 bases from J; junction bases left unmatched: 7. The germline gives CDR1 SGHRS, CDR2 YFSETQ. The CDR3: CASSIGDRADQETQYF. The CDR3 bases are TGCGCCAGCAGCATTGGGGACAGGGCCGACCAAGAGACCCAGTACTTC.

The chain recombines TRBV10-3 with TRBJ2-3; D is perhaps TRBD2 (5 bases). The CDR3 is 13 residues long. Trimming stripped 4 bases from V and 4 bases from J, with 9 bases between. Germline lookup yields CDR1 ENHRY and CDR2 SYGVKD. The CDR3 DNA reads TGTGCCATCAGTGTCGACTACCCAGATACGCAGTATTTT. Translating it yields CAISVDYPDTQYF.

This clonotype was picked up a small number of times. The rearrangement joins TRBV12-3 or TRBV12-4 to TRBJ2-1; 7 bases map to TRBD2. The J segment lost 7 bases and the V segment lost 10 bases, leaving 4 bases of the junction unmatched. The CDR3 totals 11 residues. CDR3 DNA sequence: TGTGCCATCTGGGGGGGGAATGAGCAGTTCTTC. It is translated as CAIWGGNEQFF.

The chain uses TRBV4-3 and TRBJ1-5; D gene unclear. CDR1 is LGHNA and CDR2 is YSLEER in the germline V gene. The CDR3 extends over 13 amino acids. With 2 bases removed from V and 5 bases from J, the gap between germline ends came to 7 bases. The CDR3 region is CASSQQEDQPQHF. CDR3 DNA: TGCGCCAGCAGCCAACAGGAGGATCAGCCCCAGCATTTT.

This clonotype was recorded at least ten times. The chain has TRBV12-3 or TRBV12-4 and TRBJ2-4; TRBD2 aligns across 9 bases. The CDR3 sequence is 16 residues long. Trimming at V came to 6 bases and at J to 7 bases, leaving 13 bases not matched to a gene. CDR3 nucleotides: TGTGCCAGCAGCCCCCGGACTAGCGACCCTTTGAACATTCAGTACTTC. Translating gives CASSPRTSDPLNIQYF.

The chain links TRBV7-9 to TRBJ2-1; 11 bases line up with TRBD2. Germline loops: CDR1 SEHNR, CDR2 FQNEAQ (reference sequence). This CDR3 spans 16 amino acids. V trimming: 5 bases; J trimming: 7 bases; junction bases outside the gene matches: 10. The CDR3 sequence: CASSQFSGGAGNEQFF. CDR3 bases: TGTGCCAGCAGCCAATTTAGCGGGGGGGCCGGTAATGAGCAGTTCTTC.

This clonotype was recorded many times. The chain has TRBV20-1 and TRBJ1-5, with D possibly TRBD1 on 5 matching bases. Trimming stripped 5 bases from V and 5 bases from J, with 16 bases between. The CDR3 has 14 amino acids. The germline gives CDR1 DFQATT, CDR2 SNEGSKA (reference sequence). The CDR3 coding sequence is TGCAGTGCTCGCAGGGATTCTGGATATCAGCCCCAGCATTTT. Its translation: CSARRDSGYQPQHF.